Shown below are 3 T cell receptor beta chains from a single sample sequenced in a study of cytomegalovirus exposure and HLA in healthy donors. The primer mix had 60 Vbeta and 13 Jbeta primers. TCRdb keeps only in-frame clones here, not all; method: immunoSEQ multiplex PCR. There are 200,000 or so clones in the sample; 82% occur only once, and 6.5% lies in the top ten. The sequenced sample consisted of PBMCs. All receptors derive from a woman aged 45-65 years in good health and CMV-seropositive.

This sequence joins TRBV2 and TRBJ2-2; 11 bases map to TRBD2. This CDR3 comprises 16 residues. The junction had 8 bases not matched to a gene; V was cut back by 6 bases and J by 5 bases. Germline CDR1 reads SNHLY; CDR2 reads FYNNEI. The CDR3 region is CASRSPGLAVTGELFF. The CDR3, as DNA: TGTGCCAGCAGGTCTCCGGGACTAGCGGTTACCGGGGAGCTGTTTTTT.

The rearrangement joins TRBV14 to TRBJ1-1, with 7 bases matching TRBD1. V lost 4 bases and J lost 3; bases outside the gene matches: 5. This CDR3 region has 14 residues. Germline V gives CDR1 SGHDN, CDR2 FVKESK. CDR3 coding DNA: TGTGCCAGCAGCCGAAAGGACAGGTACACTGAAGCTTTCTTT. The encoded protein is CASSRKDRYTEAFF.

The chain combines TRBV5-1 with TRBJ2-3, with D maybe TRBD1 (6 bases). Germline lookup yields CDR1 SGHRS and CDR2 YFSETQ. Deletions cut 4 bases from V and 3 bases from J, with 15 bases between. CDR3 length: 15 amino acids. The CDR3 reads CASSTKTGSTDTQYF. CDR3 nucleotides: TGCGCCAGCAGCACGAAGACAGGTTCGACAGATACGCAGTATTTT.